The TCR beta chain described here comes from a study of blood T cell repertoires in COVID-19 (TCRdb year 2020). A note on the overall study: Samples from collaborators originated in the United States, Italy and Spain and spanned both the acute and convalescent phases of COVID-19. The material from the prospective study consisted of cDNA or gDNA derived from T cells, B-cell-depleted T cells, or PBMCs. The dataset comprised deeply sampled blood TCRbeta repertoires from subjects exposed to, actively infected with, or recovered from COVID-19. A freely available public database, intended as a resource for researchers studying the immune response to SARS-CoV-2, is where the repertoires were released. Samples came from the ongoing ImmuneRACE study (first 160 participants) plus 1,254 subjects from 6 global collaborators. The sample metadata nearly always contained a de-identified subject ID, COVID-19 status, age in years and sex. Where available, HLA class I and class II types were obtained from metadata supplied by the sample provider rather than from assay-based typing. Study-wide findings and limitations: Clinical and demographic metadata were provided uncurated, with the amount varying by source and participant.

The collaborating institutions used their own protocols to collect whole blood in K2EDTA tubes. Collaborator samples were shipped for TCRbeta analysis as frozen whole blood, isolated PBMCs, or DNA extracted from either sample type. V lost 0 bases and J lost 1 base; the stretch between them is 11 bases long. The CDR3, from cysteine to phenylalanine, totals 16 residues. Kept here is only the CDR3 DNA, which spans 48 bases and is read in frame from base 1. CDR1 and CDR2 (LGHNA, YNFKEQ) derive from the germline V gene. TCRbeta CDR3 regions were amplified from genomic DNA using the immunoSEQ Assay, a bias-controlled multiplex PCR. Per the source publication's procedure: Nucleated cell counts per sample were estimated from amplification of reference gene primers within the assay. Sequence reads were collapsed and filtered to measure the absolute abundance of every unique TCRbeta CDR3 rearrangement. Productive Simpson clonality was computed per sample as the square root of Simpson's diversity index over productive rearrangements. TCRdb re-hosts the immuneACCESS table, in-frame sequences only. Its copies lack some clones; in the studies checked, an unresolved V gene accounts for under half of them, and the cause for the rest is not known. The V and J calls and clone size come from that table; D and trimming were worked out from the DNA. Recorded for this sample are some 100,000 clones; almost 80% of them occurred a single time. Of the sample, 9.5% to 13% falls within the top ten clones.

Worth noting for this clone: Its antigen remains unidentified. The input lacks base qualities; no much larger clone sits a single base away.

The source of this sequence is a woman between 65 and 79 years old with acute or convalescent COVID-19. The sample comprised peripheral blood. This sequence uses TRBV4-2 and TRBJ2-3; 5 matching bases give a weak D call of TRBD2. The sequenced DNA: TGTGCCAGCAGCCAAGATCAGCGGCGGGGCACAGATACGCAGTATTTT. Its protein is CASSQDQRRGTDTQYF.